A selection of T cell receptor beta chains follows, all from one sample in a study of molecular identifiers for immune sequencing clone quantification. TCRdb analysed the PCR reads with MiXCR anew, one entry per CDR3 protein. Here the sample spans 350,000 or so distinct CDR3 sequences, about 20% being singletons. Source material: naive CD8+ T cells from blood, with Jurkat cell RNA spiked in. All receptors come from a human donor in good health. Some libraries in this study had Jurkat cell RNA spiked in. Both conserved end residues are part of each CDR3. D genes are given only for firm matches. Rows give clone size only sometimes, using once, few, many, or a class for an expanded clone.

- TRBJ2-5 TRBV30 - CAWFVGGRETQYF TGTGCCTGGTTTGTTGGCGGTCGGGAGACCCAGTACTTC
- TRBJ2-2 TRBV2 TRBD1 CASSTDRANTGELFF TGTGCCAGCAGTACGGACAGGGCAAACACCGGGGAGCTGTTTTTT
many TRBJ2-4 TRBV28 TRBD1 CASSLNRGGKNIQYF TGTGCCAGCAGCTTAAACAGGGGCGGCAAAAACATTCAGTACTTC
many TRBJ1-1 TRBV4-1 - CASSQGYREAFF TGCGCCAGCAGCCAGGGATACCGCGAAGCTTTCTTT
many TRBJ2-5 TRBV13 - CASSQFAGAETQYF TGTGCCAGCAGCCAATTCGCAGGGGCAGAGACCCAGTACTTC
many TRBJ2-7 TRBV7-9 - CASSLAQGERKYEQYF TGTGCCAGCAGCTTAGCGCAGGGTGAAAGGAAGTACGAGCAGTACTTC
many TRBJ1-1 TRBV6-2/TRBV6-3 - CASSYWTAGDTEAFF TGTGCCAGCAGTTACTGGACGGCTGGGGACACTGAAGCTTTCTTT
few TRBJ2-1 TRBV24-1 TRBD1 CATSATIQDRGGDNEQFF TGTGCCACCAGTGCCACCATTCAGGACAGGGGAGGGGACAATGAGCAGTTCTTC
many TRBJ2-7 TRBV2 - CASSDHNDYEQYF TGTGCCAGCAGTGATCACAACGACTACGAGCAGTACTTC
few TRBJ2-1 TRBV6-2/TRBV6-3 TRBD1 CASSYSGTGGNEQFF TGTGCCAGCAGTTACAGTGGGACAGGGGGGAATGAGCAGTTCTTC
- TRBJ2-7 TRBV6-5 - CASSQTASYERYF TGTGCCAGCAGCCAGACAGCCTCCTACGAGCGGTACTTC
many TRBJ2-3 TRBV11-2 TRBD1 CASTGDRLGTDTQYF TGTGCCAGCACCGGGGACAGGTTAGGCACAGATACGCAGTATTTT
many TRBJ2-5 TRBV6-5 TRBD2 CASSSAGGSLETQYF TGTGCCAGCAGCTCAGCGGGGGGTTCGCTAGAGACCCAGTACTTC
many TRBJ1-1 TRBV29-1 - CSVEVGLEAFF TGCAGCGTTGAAGTAGGGCTTGAAGCTTTCTTT
- TRBJ1-1 TRBV6-2/TRBV6-3 TRBD1 CASKGGRSVNTEAFF TGTGCCAGCAAAGGGGGCAGATCCGTGAACACTGAAGCTTTCTTT
many TRBJ2-2 TRBV29-1 - CSVVVANTGELFF TGCAGCGTTGTGGTCGCGAACACCGGGGAGCTGTTTTTT
many TRBJ2-1 TRBV30 TRBD2 CAWNPTSGYNEQFF TGTGCCTGGAACCCGACTAGCGGATACAATGAGCAGTTCTTC
few TRBJ1-1 TRBV6-2/TRBV6-3 - CASSNYDSQNTEAFF TGTGCCAGCAGTAACTATGACAGCCAGAACACTGAAGCTTTCTTT
many TRBJ1-1 TRBV6-5 - CASSYSRRNTEAFF TGTGCCAGCAGTTACTCACGGCGGAACACTGAAGCTTTCTTT
many TRBJ1-1 TRBV15 - CATSRDPLPPMNTEAFF TGTGCCACCAGCAGAGATCCCCTTCCCCCCATGAACACTGAAGCTTTCTTT
few TRBJ2-2 TRBV13 - CASSFVTSTNTGELFF TGTGCCAGCAGCTTTGTTACTAGTACGAACACCGGGGAGCTGTTTTTT
many TRBJ1-2 TRBV14 - CASSQVHSTGYTF TGTGCCAGCAGCCAAGTACACAGTACCGGCTACACCTTC
many TRBJ2-7 TRBV21-1 - CASSKVEGPLSEQYF TGTGCCAGCAGCAAAGTCGAGGGACCTCTGAGCGAGCAGTACTTC
- TRBJ2-2 TRBV6-5 - CASTRWGLSTDLEDTGELFF TGTGCCAGCACCAGGTGGGGCCTTTCAACGGACCTGGAGGACACCGGGGAGCTGTTTTTT
many TRBJ2-3 TRBV6-5 TRBD1 CASSGTGGSDTQYF TGTGCCAGCAGCGGGACAGGGGGTTCAGATACGCAGTATTTT
many TRBJ1-6 TRBV5-6 - CASSLGGPTLVSYNSPLHF TGTGCCAGCAGCTTGGGGGGCCCGACCCTTGTGTCCTATAATTCACCCCTCCACTTT
many TRBJ2-7 TRBV4-1 - CASSQVQGYEQYF TGCGCCAGCAGCCAAGTTCAGGGATACGAGCAGTACTTC
many TRBJ2-2 TRBV4-3 TRBD2 CASSQDGLAGANTGELFF TGCGCCAGCAGCCAAGATGGGCTAGCGGGAGCGAACACCGGGGAGCTGTTTTTT
many TRBJ2-5 TRBV7-9 - CASSLADKETQYF TGTGCCAGCAGCTTAGCGGATAAAGAGACCCAGTACTTC
many TRBJ1-5 TRBV6-5 - CASSSAPGTSNQPQHF TGTGCCAGCAGTTCAGCTCCAGGGACTAGCAATCAGCCCCAGCATTTT
many TRBJ2-2 TRBV6-5 - CASGGDLNTGELFF TGTGCCAGCGGAGGGGACCTGAACACCGGGGAGCTGTTTTTT
- TRBJ1-4 TRBV7-9 TRBD1 CASSSTGNHNEKLFF TGTGCCAGCAGCTCGACAGGGAACCATAATGAAAAACTGTTTTTT
many TRBJ1-5 TRBV7-6 - CASSPLGWQPQHF TGTGCCAGCAGCCCCCTGGGATGGCAGCCCCAGCATTTT
few TRBJ1-1 TRBV27 TRBD1 CASSTGGFTEAFF TGTGCCAGCAGCACAGGGGGCTTCACTGAAGCTTTCTTT
many TRBJ2-7 TRBV28 - CATWGGGPYEQYF TGTGCCACCTGGGGAGGGGGTCCCTACGAGCAGTACTTC
many TRBJ1-4 TRBV11-2 - CASSLSRNEKLFF TGTGCCAGCAGCTTAAGCCGAAATGAAAAACTGTTTTTT
- TRBJ2-2 TRBV2 - CASIVEVSANTGELFF TGTGCCAGCATAGTGGAAGTGTCTGCAAACACCGGGGAGCTGTTTTTT
many TRBJ1-1 TRBV13 TRBD1 CASSTGTGTEAFF TGTGCCAGCAGCACCGGGACAGGCACTGAAGCTTTCTTT
- TRBJ2-7 TRBV28 - CASSLPRFSYEQYF TGTGCCAGCAGTCTCCCGAGGTTCTCCTACGAGCAGTACTTC
few TRBJ2-7 TRBV27 TRBD1 CASSFSGTDYEQYF TGTGCCAGCAGTTTTTCCGGGACAGACTACGAGCAGTACTTC
few TRBJ2-2 TRBV6-2/TRBV6-3 - CASRTAVRPLAPNTGELFF TGTGCCAGCAGGACCGCTGTCCGCCCCCTAGCCCCGAACACCGGGGAGCTGTTTTTT
- TRBJ2-3 TRBV4-2 TRBD2 CASSQDHAGGTDTQYF TGTGCCAGCAGCCAAGATCATGCGGGAGGCACAGATACGCAGTATTTT
many TRBJ2-3 TRBV7-9 - CASQGGADTQYF TGTGCCAGCCAGGGGGGCGCGGATACGCAGTATTTT
- TRBJ2-7 TRBV7-9 TRBD2 CASSPPPSGIKQYF TGTGCCAGCAGCCCGCCGCCTAGCGGGATTAAGCAGTACTTC
- TRBJ1-5 TRBV4-3 - CASSQDWGREPQHF TGCGCCAGCAGCCAAGACTGGGGAAGGGAGCCCCAGCATTTT
few TRBJ2-7 TRBV14 TRBD2 CASSLTSSGGAYEQYF TGTGCCAGCAGCCTTACTTCTAGCGGGGGGGCCTACGAGCAGTACTTC
- TRBJ1-5 TRBV27 - CASSLSSLSNQPQHF TGTGCCAGCAGTTTATCGAGTCTTAGCAATCAGCCCCAGCATTTT
many TRBJ1-5 TRBV12-3/TRBV12-4 - CASRDGYSNQPQHF TGTGCCAGCAGGGACGGTTATAGCAATCAGCCCCAGCATTTT
many TRBJ1-5 TRBV7-6 - CASSLTTGGVDQPQHF TGTGCCAGCAGCTTAACCACAGGAGGGGTGGACCAGCCCCAGCATTTT
few TRBJ1-3 TRBV27 - CASSFSGGSGNTIYF TGTGCCAGCAGTTTTTCCGGGGGCTCTGGAAACACCATATATTTT
many TRBJ2-7 TRBV19 TRBD1 CATADRGLYEQYF TGTGCCACCGCCGACAGGGGGCTTTACGAGCAGTACTTC